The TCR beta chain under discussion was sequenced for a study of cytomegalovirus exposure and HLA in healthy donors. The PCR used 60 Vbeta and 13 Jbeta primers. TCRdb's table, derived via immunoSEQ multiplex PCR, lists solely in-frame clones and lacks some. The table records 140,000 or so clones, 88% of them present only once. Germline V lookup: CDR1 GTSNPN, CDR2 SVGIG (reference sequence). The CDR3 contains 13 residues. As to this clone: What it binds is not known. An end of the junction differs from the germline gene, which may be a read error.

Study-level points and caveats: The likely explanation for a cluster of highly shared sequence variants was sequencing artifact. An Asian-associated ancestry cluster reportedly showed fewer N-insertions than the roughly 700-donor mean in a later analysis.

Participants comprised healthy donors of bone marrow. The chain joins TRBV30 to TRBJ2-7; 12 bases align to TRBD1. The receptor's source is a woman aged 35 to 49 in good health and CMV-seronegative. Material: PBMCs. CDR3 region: CAWSLGGDRGPEF. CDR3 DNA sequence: TGTGCCTGGAGCCTTGGGGGGGACAGGGGGCCAGAGTTC.